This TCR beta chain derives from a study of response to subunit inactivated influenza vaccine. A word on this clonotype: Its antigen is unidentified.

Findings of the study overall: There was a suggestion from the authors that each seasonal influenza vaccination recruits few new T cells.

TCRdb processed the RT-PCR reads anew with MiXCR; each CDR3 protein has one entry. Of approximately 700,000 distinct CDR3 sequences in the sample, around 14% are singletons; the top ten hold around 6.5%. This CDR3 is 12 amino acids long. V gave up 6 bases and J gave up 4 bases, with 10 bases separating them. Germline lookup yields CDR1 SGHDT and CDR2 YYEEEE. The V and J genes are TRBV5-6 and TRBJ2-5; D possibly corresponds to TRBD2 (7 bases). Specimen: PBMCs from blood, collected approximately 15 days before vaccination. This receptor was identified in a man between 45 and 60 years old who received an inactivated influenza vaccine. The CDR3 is CASMGGAETQYF. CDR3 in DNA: TGTGCCAGCATGGGGGGGGCAGAGACCCAGTACTTC. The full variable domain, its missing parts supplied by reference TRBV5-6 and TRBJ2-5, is DAGVTQSPTHLIKTRGQQVTLRCSPKSGHDTVSWYQQALGQGPQFIFQYYEEEERQRGNFPDRFSGHQFPNYSSELNVNALLLGDSALYLCASMGGAETQYFGPGTRLLVL.